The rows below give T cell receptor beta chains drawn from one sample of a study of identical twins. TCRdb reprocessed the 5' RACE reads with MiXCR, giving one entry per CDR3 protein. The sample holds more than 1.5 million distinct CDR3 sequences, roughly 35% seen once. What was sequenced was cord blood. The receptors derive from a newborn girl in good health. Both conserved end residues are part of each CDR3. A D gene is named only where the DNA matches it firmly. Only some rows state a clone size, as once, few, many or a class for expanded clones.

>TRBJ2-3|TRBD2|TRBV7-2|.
CASSYNSGRGTDTQYF
TGTGCCAGCAGCTACAATAGCGGGAGGGGCACAGATACGCAGTATTTT
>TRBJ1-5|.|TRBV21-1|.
CATTPGQGSHNQPQHF
TGTGCCACCACTCCGGGACAGGGAAGCCACAATCAGCCCCAGCATTTT
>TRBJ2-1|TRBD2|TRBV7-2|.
CASRLTSGVSYNEQFF
TGTGCCAGCAGACTGACTAGCGGGGTATCCTACAATGAGCAGTTCTTC
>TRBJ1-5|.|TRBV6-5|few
CASSSGYSGNQPQHF
TGTGCCAGCAGTTCCGGATATTCAGGGAATCAGCCCCAGCATTTT
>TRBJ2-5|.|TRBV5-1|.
CASRTRSQETQYF
TGCGCCAGCAGAACTAGGAGCCAAGAGACCCAGTACTTC
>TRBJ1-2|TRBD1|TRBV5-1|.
CASSFRDRGNGYTF
TGCGCCAGCAGCTTCAGGGACAGGGGCAATGGCTACACCTTC
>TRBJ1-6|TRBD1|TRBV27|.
CASRTGGYNSPLHF
TGTGCCAGCAGGACAGGGGGGTATAATTCACCCCTCCACTTT
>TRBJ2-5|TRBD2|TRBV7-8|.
CASSIPGLEVRETQYF
TGTGCCAGCAGCATTCCGGGACTAGAGGTTCGAGAGACCCAGTACTTC
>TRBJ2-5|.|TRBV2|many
CASSEEQETQYF
TGTGCCAGCAGTGAGGAACAAGAGACCCAGTACTTC
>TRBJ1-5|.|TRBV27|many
CASSFLDQPQHF
TGTGCCAGCAGTTTCTTAGATCAGCCCCAGCATTTT
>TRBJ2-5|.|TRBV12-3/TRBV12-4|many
CASSPGRRQETQYF
TGTGCCAGCAGCCCTGGACGTAGACAAGAGACCCAGTACTTC
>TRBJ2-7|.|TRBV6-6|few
CASSTRGGVSSYEQYF
TGTGCCAGCTCTACACGGGGCGGGGTAAGCTCCTACGAGCAGTACTTC
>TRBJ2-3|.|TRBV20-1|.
CSARNEVGDTQYF
TGCAGTGCTAGGAATGAAGTAGGGGATACGCAGTATTTT
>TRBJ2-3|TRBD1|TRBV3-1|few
CASSQDLDRGRALDTQYF
TGTGCCAGCAGCCAAGATCTGGACAGGGGGCGCGCGTTAGATACGCAGTATTTT
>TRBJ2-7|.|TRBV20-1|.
CSAMTTGSLSKQYF
TGCAGTGCCATGACTACAGGTTCCCTATCGAAGCAGTACTTC
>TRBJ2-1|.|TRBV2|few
CASKTTSDSNEQFF
TGTGCCAGCAAGACCACATCGGACAGCAATGAGCAGTTCTTC
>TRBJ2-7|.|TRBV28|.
CASSLGPKLYEQYF
TGTGCCAGCAGTTTAGGACCAAAGTTGTACGAGCAGTACTTC
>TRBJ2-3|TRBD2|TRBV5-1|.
CASSLTSGRAVTDTQYF
TGCGCCAGCAGCTTGACTAGCGGGAGGGCCGTAACAGATACGCAGTATTTT
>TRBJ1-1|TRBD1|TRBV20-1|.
CSARDHGTVNTEAFF
TGCAGTGCTAGAGACCACGGGACAGTGAACACTGAAGCTTTCTTT
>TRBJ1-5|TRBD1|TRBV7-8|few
CASSFASTGSGQPQHF
TGTGCCAGCAGCTTCGCCTCGACAGGGAGCGGTCAGCCCCAGCATTTT
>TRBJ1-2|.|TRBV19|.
CASSPGHLYGYTF
TGTGCCAGTAGCCCGGGACACCTCTATGGCTACACCTTC
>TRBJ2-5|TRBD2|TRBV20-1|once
CSARTSGRWDEQYF
TGCAGTGCGCGAACTAGCGGGAGATGGGATGAGCAGTACTTC
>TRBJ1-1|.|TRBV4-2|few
CASSQGSTGTEAFF
TGTGCCAGCAGCCAAGGATCGACAGGCACTGAAGCTTTCTTT
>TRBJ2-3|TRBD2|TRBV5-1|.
CASSPGTSPTDAQYF
TGCGCCAGCAGCCCCGGGACTAGCCCCACAGATGCGCAGTATTTT
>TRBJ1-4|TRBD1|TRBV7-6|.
CASSSGTGNGKLFF
TGTGCCAGCAGCTCCGGGACAGGGAACGGAAAACTGTTTTTT
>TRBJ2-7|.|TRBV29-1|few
CSVRADGYEQYF
TGCAGCGTTAGGGCCGACGGCTACGAGCAGTACTTC
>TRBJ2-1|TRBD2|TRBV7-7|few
CASSRSGREEQFF
TGTGCTAGCAGCCGTAGCGGGAGGGAGGAGCAGTTCTTC
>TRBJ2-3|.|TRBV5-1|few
CAGKEGGVTDTQYF
TGCGCCGGCAAGGAAGGGGGGGTCACAGATACGCAGTATTTT
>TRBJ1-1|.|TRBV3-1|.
CASRVKANTEAFF
TGTGCCAGCAGGGTAAAGGCGAACACTGAAGCTTTCTTT
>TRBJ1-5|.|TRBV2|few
CASSEGARGLNQPQHF
TGTGCCAGCAGTGAGGGGGCACGGGGTCTTAATCAGCCCCAGCATTTT
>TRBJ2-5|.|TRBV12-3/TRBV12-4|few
CASSFKGGAETQYF
TGTGCCAGCAGTTTCAAAGGAGGGGCTGAGACCCAGTACTTC
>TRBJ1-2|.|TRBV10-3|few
CAISEQGDDYGYTF
TGTGCCATCAGTGAGCAAGGGGATGACTATGGCTACACCTTC
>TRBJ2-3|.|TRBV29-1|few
CSVLALADTQYF
TGCAGCGTTCTAGCGCTGGCAGATACGCAGTATTTT
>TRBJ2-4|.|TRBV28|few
CASTRTGALAGAKNIQYF
TGTGCCAGCACCAGGACAGGAGCCCTAGCGGGAGCCAAAAACATTCAGTACTTC
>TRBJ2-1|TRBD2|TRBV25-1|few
CASRQGLLAGGYNEQFF
TGTGCCAGCCGACAGGGTCTACTAGCGGGGGGATACAATGAGCAGTTCTTC
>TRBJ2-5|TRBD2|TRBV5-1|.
CASNPSGNYNEQYF
TGCGCCAGTAACCCTAGCGGGAACTACAATGAGCAGTACTTC
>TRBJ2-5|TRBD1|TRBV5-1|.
CASSFIPEGASQETQYF
TGCGCCAGCAGCTTCATACCCGAGGGGGCCTCACAAGAGACCCAGTACTTC
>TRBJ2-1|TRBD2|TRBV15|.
CATSRGRGLADYNEQFF
TGTGCCACCAGCAGAGGCCGGGGACTAGCGGATTACAATGAGCAGTTCTTC
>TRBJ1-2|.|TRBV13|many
CASSLGVLEGKVYGYTF
TGTGCCAGCAGCTTAGGCGTGTTGGAGGGAAAAGTCTATGGCTACACCTTC
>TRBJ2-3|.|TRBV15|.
CATSTPPADTQYF
TGTGCCACCAGCACCCCTCCTGCAGATACGCAGTATTTT
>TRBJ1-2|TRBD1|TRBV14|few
CASSQAPGQYYGYTF
TGTGCCAGCAGCCAAGCACCGGGACAGTACTATGGCTACACCTTC
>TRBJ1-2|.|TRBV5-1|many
CASSYDYGNYGYTF
TGCGCCAGCAGCTACGATTATGGGAACTATGGCTACACCTTC
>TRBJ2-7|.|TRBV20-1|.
CSAISRGSYEQYF
TGCAGTGCTATCTCGCGGGGCTCCTACGAGCAGTACTTC
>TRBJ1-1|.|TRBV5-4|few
CASSLGRTFVTEAFF
TGTGCCAGCAGCTTGGGGAGGACATTCGTCACTGAAGCTTTCTTT
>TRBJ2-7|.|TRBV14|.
CASSQDEWGATYEQYF
TGTGCCAGCAGCCAAGATGAGTGGGGGGCGACCTACGAGCAGTACTTC
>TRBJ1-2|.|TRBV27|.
CASSSPHNGYTF
TGTGCCAGCAGTTCTCCCCATAATGGCTACACCTTC
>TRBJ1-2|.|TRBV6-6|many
CASSYVDSPYGYTF
TGTGCCAGCAGCTACGTCGACAGTCCCTATGGCTACACCTTC
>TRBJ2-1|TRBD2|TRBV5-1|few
CASSLVKVAGGQNEQFF
TGCGCCAGCAGCTTGGTTAAGGTAGCGGGGGGGCAGAATGAGCAGTTCTTC
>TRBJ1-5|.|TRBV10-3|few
CAISDFRSSGHQPQHF
TGTGCCATCAGTGATTTTCGCAGCTCAGGCCATCAGCCCCAGCATTTT